Each of the 18 T cell receptor beta chains below was sequenced from the same sample in a study of cytomegalovirus exposure and HLA in healthy donors. The PCR had 60 Vbeta and 13 Jbeta primers. Generated by immunoSEQ multiplex PCR, the TCRdb table keeps only in-frame clones and is missing some. The data contain 100,000 to 120,000 clones, about three quarters of them seen just once; the ten biggest clones take up under 3%. The sequencing input was PBMCs. The receptors come from an older woman in good health and CMV-seropositive.

The rearrangement joins TRBV10-1 to TRBJ2-2; 12 nucleotides match TRBD2. The junction had 9 bases not matched to a gene; V was cut back by 0 bases and J by 1 base. Per germline, CDR1 WNHNN and CDR2 SYGVQD (reference sequence). CDR3 size: 20 residues. This CDR3 is CASSESELTSGGWNTGELFF. CDR3 DNA: TGCGCCAGCAGTGAGTCGGAGCTGACTAGCGGGGGCTGGAACACCGGGGAGCTGTTTTTT.

J is TRBJ1-6 and V is TRBV5-4; no firm D call. V was trimmed by 5 bases and J by 7 bases, leaving 10 bases between them. In germline, CDR1 is SGHNT, CDR2 YYREEE (reference sequence). This CDR3 contains 13 residues. In DNA form, the CDR3 reads TGTGCCAGCAGATATCGCGGGAATTCACCCCTCCACTTT. It specifies CASRYRGNSPLHF.

The chain uses TRBV2 and TRBJ2-2, with 8 nucleotides matching TRBD2. The CDR3 is 19 amino acids. The germline V gene encodes CDR1 SNHLY and CDR2 FYNNEI. The V segment lost 6 bases and the J segment 3 bases; nucleotides outside the gene matches: 18. CDR3 nucleotide sequence: TGTGCCAGCAGCAAGCGGGAGTTTTTTAGCCTTACCGACACCGGGGAGCTGTTTTTT. Residues: CASSKREFFSLTDTGELFF.

A few counts support this clone. CDR3 sequence: CASSYGSTEAFF. In DNA, the CDR3 is TGTGCCAGCAGTTACGGGAGCACTGAAGCTTTCTTT. The rearrangement joins TRBV6-5 to TRBJ1-1, with no clear D. The CDR3 extends over 12 amino acids. In germline, CDR1 is MNHEY, CDR2 SVGAGI. Trimming removed 2 bases from V and 4 bases from J, with 5 bases in between.

V gene TRBV28 combines with J gene TRBJ2-2; D is unclear. Trimming stripped 2 bases from V and 4 bases from J, with 5 bases between. This CDR3 has 13 amino acids. Per germline, CDR1 MDHEN and CDR2 SYDVKM. The CDR3 sequence: CASSLTGTGELFF. CDR3 nucleotides: TGTGCCAGCAGTTTAACGGGCACCGGGGAGCTGTTTTTT.

The V and J genes are TRBV9 and TRBJ2-5, with TRBD1 identical over 12 bases. Losses at the gene ends were 4 bases for V and 5 bases for J; bases not matched to a gene: 9. This CDR3 region has 16 residues. From germline, CDR1 is SGDLS and CDR2 YYNGEE. The CDR3 reads CASSPGTGGLQETQYF. CDR3 sequence (DNA): TGTGCCAGCAGCCCAGGGACAGGGGGCTTGCAGGAGACCCAGTACTTC.

The chain employs TRBV25-1 and TRBJ2-7, with 9 bases identical to TRBD2. With V trimmed by 1 base and J by 5 bases, 6 bases remained unmatched. The CDR3 runs 15 residues. CDR1 is MGHDK, CDR2 SYGVNS, per germline. CDR3 nucleotides: TGTGCCAGCAGTGAATGGCGGGAGGGCCCGGACGAGCAGTACTTC. Its protein is CASSEWREGPDEQYF.

V and J are TRBV4-1 and TRBJ2-1, with 7 nucleotides matching TRBD2. Per the germline V gene, CDR1 is MGHRA and CDR2 is YSYEKL. This CDR3 has 16 residues. J was trimmed by 2 bases and V by 0 bases; bases with no gene match: 4. CDR3 DNA sequence: TGCGCCAGCAGCCAAGAGGCTAGCGGAACCTACAATGAGCAGTTCTTC. This encodes CASSQEASGTYNEQFF.

For the CDR3, the DNA is TGCGCCAGCAGCCAAGCCTACAGCCAGCCTAACTATGGCTACACCTTC. As protein: CASSQAYSQPNYGYTF. The chain recombines TRBV4-1 with TRBJ1-2; D is unclear. The V gene lost 1 base and the J gene lost 0 bases, with 12 bases spanning the gap. Germline lookup yields CDR1 MGHRA and CDR2 YSYEKL. There are 16 residues in the CDR3.

V is TRBV27 and J is TRBJ1-1, with D perhaps matching TRBD1 (6 bases). Trimming cost V 1 base and J 5 bases, with 11 bases left between them. This CDR3 has 14 amino acids. The germline gives CDR1 MNHEY, CDR2 SMNVEV (reference sequence). The CDR3 nucleotides are TGTGCCAGCAGTTTATTGGTTACAGGGACTGAAGCTTTCTTT. Translating it yields CASSLLVTGTEAFF.

This rearrangement joins TRBV12-5 to TRBJ2-1; the match to TRBD2 covers 8 bases. The CDR3 has 15 residues. Per germline, CDR1 LGHNT and CDR2 FRNRAP. The J segment lost 8 bases and the V segment lost 6 bases, leaving 12 bases of the junction unmatched. CDR3 protein: CASGRERETYDEQFF. CDR3 DNA: TGTGCTAGTGGCCGCGAGCGGGAGACTTACGATGAGCAGTTCTTC.

This chain links TRBV7-6 with TRBJ2-7; 11 nucleotides match TRBD2. This CDR3 is built from 15 residues. Germline CDR1 and CDR2: SGHVS and FNYEAQ. V gave up 4 bases and J gave up 1 base; unmatched junction bases: 3. The CDR3 nucleotides are TGTGCCAGCAGCTCCGGGACTAGCGGATCCTACGAGCAGTACTTC. Translating it yields CASSSGTSGSYEQYF.

This clone was counted a single time. The rearrangement joins TRBV4-2 to TRBJ2-3; a possible D gene is TRBD2 (5 bases). Germline loops: CDR1 LGHNA, CDR2 YNFKEQ. The V and J ends lost 4 bases and 3 bases respectively, with 17 bases between them. CDR3 length equals 16 residues. The CDR3 DNA follows: TGTGCCAGCAGCCTCTCGAACGGGGAAGGGACAGATACGCAGTATTTT. The encoded protein is CASSLSNGEGTDTQYF.

This clone was picked up a small number of times. The chain employs TRBV7-9 and TRBJ2-7; 10 bases align to TRBD2. The J segment lost 6 bases and the V segment lost 4 bases, leaving 6 bases of the junction unmatched. This CDR3 comprises 14 residues. Germline CDR1 SEHNR, CDR2 FQNEAQ (reference sequence). The CDR3 spells CASSWGTSVGEQYF. The CDR3 bases are TGTGCCAGCAGCTGGGGGACTAGCGTCGGCGAGCAGTACTTC.

This clone came up a few times. The rearrangement joins TRBV7-2 to TRBJ2-1; a weak D match, TRBD1 (7 bases). This CDR3 is built from 17 residues. V was trimmed by 2 bases and J by 10 bases, leaving 24 bases between them. The germline gives CDR1 SGHTA, CDR2 FQGNSA. CDR3: CASSLRTMGTVPREQFF. The CDR3 DNA reads as TGTGCCAGCAGCTTACGGACTATGGGGACAGTCCCCAGGGAGCAGTTCTTC.

The chain combines TRBV4-1 with TRBJ1-5, with a weak D call TRBD1 (5 bases). V shed 5 bases and J shed 5 bases, with 13 bases lying between them. The CDR3 is made up of 14 amino acids. CDR1 and CDR2 from the germline V gene are MGHRA and YSYEKL. CDR3 DNA: TGCGCCAGCAGCATCAGGGTGGGCTATCAGCCCCAGCATTTT. The encoded protein is CASSIRVGYQPQHF.

The rearrangement links TRBV5-1 to TRBJ2-3; 8 bases map to TRBD2. CDR1 and CDR2 (germline): SGHRS, YFSETQ. V trimming: 0 bases; J trimming: 4 bases; junction bases outside the gene matches: 10. The length of the CDR3 is 17 residues. The CDR3 loop is CASSLASGGIYADTQYF. CDR3 nucleotide sequence: TGCGCCAGCAGCTTGGCCAGCGGGGGTATCTACGCAGATACGCAGTATTTT.

The CDR3 loop reads CASSLAGTGTYNEQFF. The CDR3 DNA reads as TGTGCCAGCAGCTTAGCGGGGACAGGGACCTACAATGAGCAGTTCTTC. The chain recombines TRBV7-8 with TRBJ2-1, with 9 bases fitting TRBD1. Germline CDR1 and CDR2: SGHVS and FQNEAQ. V trimming: 0 bases; J trimming: 2 bases; junction bases outside the gene matches: 2. This CDR3 has 16 amino acids.